A selection of T cell receptor beta chains follows, all from one sample in a study of blood T cell repertoires in COVID-19. Some clones are missing from TCRdb's copy, which holds only in-frame ones; the method was immunoSEQ multiplex PCR. This table has some 150,000 clones, roughly 81% appearing once. Source material: peripheral blood. The receptor set was obtained from a man in his forties who had recovered from COVID-19. CDR3s include the opening cysteine and the closing phenylalanine or tryptophan. The D gene is left open where the match is weak.

J gene	D gene	V gene	CDR3 protein
TRBJ2-1	TRBD1	TRBV11-3	CASSLTRTGPDEQFF
TRBJ1-5	-	TRBV28	CASSGQGSGNQPQHF
TRBJ2-1	-	TRBV7-9	CASSTSGANEQFF
TRBJ2-3	-	TRBV7-9	CASSSGGPDTQYF
TRBJ2-7	TRBD2	TRBV19	CASSIAGGSYEQYF
TRBJ2-5	-	TRBV20-1	CSARRETQYF
TRBJ1-6	-	TRBV9	CASSVGRSSYNSPLHF
TRBJ1-1	-	TRBV4-3	CASSQGGRVNTEAFF
TRBJ1-2	-	TRBV28	CASSFGENYGYTF
TRBJ1-2	TRBD1	TRBV5-4	CASSRPGTGKKGGYTF
TRBJ1-1	-	TRBV5-1	CASSLRVRTNTEAFF
TRBJ1-5	-	TRBV4-1	CASSPSSIWGRTQPQHF
TRBJ2-7	-	TRBV19	CASSTLLGGTGTAFYEQYF
TRBJ2-2	TRBD2	TRBV4-1	CASSQEWGGTGELFF
TRBJ2-7	TRBD1	TRBV4-2	CASSQADRLEQYF
TRBJ2-7	-	TRBV28	CASSPGVRTYEQYF
TRBJ1-4	-	TRBV18	CASSLGGPEEKLFF
TRBJ2-7	TRBD1	TRBV19	CASNRQGTSYEQYF
TRBJ2-3	TRBD2	TRBV6-5	CASSAGTSGADTQYF
TRBJ1-2	-	TRBV25-1	CASSASYGYTF
TRBJ2-7	-	TRBV7-9	CASSLAPGYEQYF
TRBJ2-7	-	TRBV30	CAWSVGAGVYEQYF
TRBJ2-2	-	TRBV7-3	CASSLSGGPTGELFF
TRBJ1-6	-	TRBV6-5	CASSYSQVTNSPLHF